Below, 23 T cell receptor beta chains from the same sample are listed, as sequenced in a study of blood T cell repertoires in COVID-19 (dated by TCRdb to 2019 to 2021). The library came from the immunoSEQ multiplex PCR assay. TCRdb carries this immuneACCESS record with in-frame sequences only. Its versions omit some clonotypes, under half of them owing to an unresolved V gene in the studies checked, with the rest unexplained. This sample gives some 200,000 clones in total; about 88% of them show up just once. The top ten clonotypes cover over 15% of the sample. Material for sequencing was peripheral blood. The receptors derive from a man in his fifties or sixties with COVID-19, enrolled during active disease.

The V and J genes are TRBV19 and TRBJ1-1; TRBD1 might be the D (5 bases). The V end was cut by 1 base, the J end by 1 base, with 13 bases between. Germline CDR1 and CDR2: LNHDA and SQIVND (reference sequence). The length of the CDR3 is 16 residues. The CDR3, as DNA: TGTGCCAGTAGTATAGTAATAGAGACAGCGAACACTGAAGCTTTCTTT. It yields the protein CASSIVIETANTEAFF.

In this sample, this clone turned up a few times. This rearrangement joins TRBV5-1 to TRBJ2-1; D possibly corresponds to TRBD2 (5 bases). The CDR3 sequence is 15 residues long. Between the trimmed V and J ends, which lost 2 bases and 0 bases, there was a span of 9 bases. Per germline, CDR1 SGHRS and CDR2 YFSETQ. The CDR3 DNA reads TGCGCCAGCAGCTTTTTAGGGAGCTCCTACAATGAGCAGTTCTTC. Its translation is CASSFLGSSYNEQFF.

Note on this clone: In the same sample, other DNA sequences code for this CDR3. The chain employs TRBV6-5 and TRBJ1-3; 8 positions agree with TRBD1. Trimming removed 0 bases from V and 4 bases from J; junction bases left unmatched: 5. CDR3 length: 16 amino acids. CDR1 and CDR2 from the germline V gene are MNHEY and SVGAGI. CDR3 sequence (DNA): TGTGCCAGCAGTTACTCGACCCAGGGGGCCGGAAACACCATATATTTT. Translated, it gives CASSYSTQGAGNTIYF.

The chain uses TRBV2 and TRBJ1-1; TRBD1 aligns across 7 bases. Per the germline V gene, CDR1 is SNHLY and CDR2 is FYNNEI. V shed 6 bases and J 4 bases; nucleotides not matched to a gene: 11. The CDR3 length is 15 residues. CDR3 DNA: TGTGCCAGCAGGCCTCAGGGGGTAGTAGGCACTGAAGCTTTCTTT. It encodes CASRPQGVVGTEAFF.

The V gene is TRBV4-1, the J gene TRBJ2-3; D is possibly TRBD1 (6 bases). The CDR3 runs 16 residues. The V end lost 1 base, the J end lost 1 base, and 12 bases lay between the germline ends. The V gene's germline CDR1 is MGHRA and CDR2 YSYEKL. DNA of the CDR3: TGCGCCAGCAGCCAAGCGGGACAAGTCGGCACAGATACGCAGTATTTT. It specifies CASSQAGQVGTDTQYF.

V and J are TRBV27 and TRBJ2-7, with TRBD1 identical over 9 bases. Germline CDR1 is MNHEY and CDR2 is SMNVEV (reference sequence). CDR3 length: 16 amino acids. The junction had 12 bases not matched to a gene; V was cut back by 4 bases and J by 5 bases. In DNA, the CDR3 is TGTGCCAGCAGTTCGCGAGAACCGGGACAGGGTAACGAGCAGTACTTC. Encoded protein: CASSSREPGQGNEQYF.

This chain connects TRBV10-1 to TRBJ1-5; D ambiguous. The CDR3 consists of 11 residues. CDR1 and CDR2 (germline): WNHNN, SYGVQD (reference sequence). The V gene lost 7 bases and the J gene lost 2 bases, with 3 bases spanning the gap. CDR3 protein: CASIGNQPQHF. Here the CDR3 DNA reads TGCGCCAGCATAGGCAATCAGCCCCAGCATTTT.

V usage is TRBV27 and J usage is TRBJ2-4; a weak D match, TRBD2 (5 bases). The CDR3 has 12 amino acids. Trimming removed 8 bases at V and 0 bases at J, with 5 bases between. The germline V gene encodes CDR1 MNHEY and CDR2 SMNVEV (reference sequence). The CDR3 is CASGGAKNIQYF. The CDR3 DNA follows: TGTGCCAGCGGAGGAGCCAAAAACATTCAGTACTTC.

V gene TRBV11-2 combines with J gene TRBJ2-7; TRBD2 aligns across 11 bases. The V and J ends lost 3 bases and 2 bases, in that order; junction bases with no gene match: 12. This CDR3 has 18 residues. Germline loops: CDR1 SGHAT, CDR2 FQNNGV. The CDR3 spells CASSLGTSGGARTYEQYF. The CDR3 bases are TGTGCCAGCAGCTTGGGAACTAGCGGGGGTGCACGCACCTACGAGCAGTACTTC.

The chain links TRBV12-5 to TRBJ2-4, with D perhaps matching TRBD1 (7 bases). CDR1 is LGHNT, CDR2 FRNRAP, per germline. CDR3 length: 15 amino acids. V gave up 4 bases and J gave up 2 bases, with 12 bases separating them. The CDR3 protein is CASGWRGPPKNIQYF. In DNA, the CDR3 is TGTGCTAGTGGTTGGAGGGGGCCGCCCAAAAACATTCAGTACTTC.

A few counts support this clone. V usage is TRBV7-9 and J usage is TRBJ2-2, with 8 bases identical to TRBD1. The CDR3 spans 17 residues. The germline gives CDR1 SEHNR, CDR2 FQNEAQ (reference sequence). J gave up 2 bases and V 9 bases, and 14 bases lay outside the gene matches. The CDR3 sequence is CASGGQEPRDNTGELFF. In DNA form, the CDR3 reads TGTGCCAGTGGGGGACAGGAGCCTAGAGATAACACCGGGGAGCTGTTTTTT.

The chain carries TRBV6-5 and TRBJ2-7; TRBD1 is a possible D gene (6 bases). The length of the CDR3 is 13 residues. Trimming shortened V by 5 bases and J by 2 bases, and 10 bases separated the two germline ends. Germline CDR1 is MNHEY and CDR2 is SVGAGI. This chain's CDR3 is CASSKQGTYEQYF. The CDR3 bases are TGTGCCAGCAGTAAGCAGGGGACCTACGAGCAGTACTTC.

The chain links TRBV19 to TRBJ1-1; 7 bases are shared with TRBD1. Trimming cost V 2 bases and J 5 bases; bases outside gene matches: 5. Per the germline V gene, CDR1 is LNHDA and CDR2 is SQIVND (reference sequence). The CDR3 contains 14 residues. CDR3 amino acids: CASSILNRGTEAFF. Written as DNA, the CDR3 is TGTGCCAGTAGTATATTGAACAGGGGTACTGAAGCTTTCTTT.

The V call is TRBV29-1, the J call TRBJ2-3, with unresolved D. Trimming removed 0 bases at V and 6 bases at J, with 7 bases between. Germline CDR1 and CDR2: SQVTM and ANQGSEA. CDR3 length: 12 amino acids. CDR3 sequence (DNA): TGCAGCGTTGAAGATCTGAGGGATACGCAGTATTTT. Translating gives CSVEDLRDTQYF.

The V and J genes are TRBV6-6 and TRBJ1-5, with TRBD1 matching over 8 bases. This CDR3 is built from 16 residues. The V gene's germline CDR1 is MNHNY and CDR2 SVGAGI (reference sequence). J lost 4 bases, V lost 2 bases, and 7 bases had no gene match. CDR3 coding DNA: TGTGCCAGCAGTTACGACCAGGGGGCATCAAATCAGCCCCAGCATTTT. Protein sequence: CASSYDQGASNQPQHF.

V usage is TRBV4-2 and J usage is TRBJ1-1; 7 nucleotides agree with TRBD1. Trimming removed 4 bases from V and 3 bases from J; junction bases left unmatched: 8. In germline, CDR1 is LGHNA, CDR2 YNFKEQ. The CDR3 length is 15 residues. CDR3 region: CASSPARGSDTEAFF. CDR3 sequence (DNA): TGTGCCAGCAGCCCGGCCAGGGGGTCCGACACTGAAGCTTTCTTT.

The chain employs TRBV9 and TRBJ1-5; 8 positions agree with TRBD1. Germline V lookup: CDR1 SGDLS, CDR2 YYNGEE. This CDR3 spans 18 amino acids. V gave up 0 bases and J gave up 0 bases; unmatched junction bases: 8. The CDR3 region is CASSVGDRGWNSNQPQHF. The CDR3 coding sequence is TGTGCCAGCAGCGTAGGAGACAGGGGATGGAATAGCAATCAGCCCCAGCATTTT.

The chain recombines TRBV2 with TRBJ2-4; no clear D gene. This CDR3 has 13 amino acids. V was clipped by 10 bases and J by 1 base, with 11 bases between them. The germline CDR1 and CDR2 sequences are SNHLY and FYNNEI. The CDR3 sequence: CAILFRAKNIQYF. The CDR3 bases are TGTGCCATTCTGTTCCGGGCCAAAAACATTCAGTACTTC.

The V gene is TRBV5-6, the J gene TRBJ1-2; tentative D call: TRBD1 (6 bases). This CDR3 is built from 15 residues. The ends were cut back, 0 bases at V and 1 base at J, with 10 bases in the middle. Per germline, CDR1 SGHDT and CDR2 YYEEEE. CDR3 DNA: TGTGCCAGCAGCTTGGTTGCAGGGGTTAACTATGGCTACACCTTC. Translating gives CASSLVAGVNYGYTF.

J is TRBJ2-3 and V is TRBV19, with TRBD1 identical over 10 bases. V lost 6 bases and J lost 4; bases outside the gene matches: 10. In germline, CDR1 is LNHDA, CDR2 SQIVND (reference sequence). This CDR3 region has 16 residues. CDR3 sequence reads: CASSTPGTGVPDTQYF. For the CDR3, the DNA is TGTGCCAGTAGCACGCCCGGGACAGGGGTGCCAGATACGCAGTATTTT.

The gene calls are TRBV7-9 and TRBJ2-3, with 9 bases fitting TRBD1. V gave up 3 bases and J gave up 4 bases; unmatched junction bases: 5. CDR3 length: 15 residues. Germline V gives CDR1 SEHNR, CDR2 FQNEAQ (reference sequence). The CDR3 loop reads CASSFGQGIADTQYF. In DNA form, the CDR3 reads TGTGCCAGCAGCTTCGGACAGGGGATTGCAGATACGCAGTATTTT.

About this clone itself: A much larger clone differs by one base, so this may be a read error. The J gene is TRBJ2-5, the V gene TRBV6-2 or TRBV6-3; 11 nucleotides match TRBD2. V shed 6 bases, J shed 2 bases, and the junction held 5 bases outside the gene matches. The CDR3 has 15 amino acids. Per the germline V gene, CDR1 is MNHEY and CDR2 is SVGEGT. Here the CDR3 DNA reads TGTGCCAGCAGCCAACTAGCGGGGGAGCAAGAGACCCAGTACTTC. It yields the protein CASSQLAGEQETQYF.

The chain combines TRBV4-1 with TRBJ2-7; D gene ambiguous. V lost 0 bases and J lost 4, with 13 bases in between. In germline, CDR1 is MGHRA, CDR2 YSYEKL. The CDR3 spans 15 residues. As DNA, the CDR3 is TGCGCCAGCAGCCAAGAGCCAACCCGGTTGTACGAGCAGTACTTC. This sequence encodes CASSQEPTRLYEQYF.